Below are 12 T cell receptor beta chains sequenced from a single sample in a study of cytomegalovirus exposure and HLA in healthy donors (TCRdb year 2017). Library construction relied on the immunoSEQ multiplex PCR assay. Not all clones reach the TCRdb copy of this immuneACCESS table, which keeps in-frame sequences only. Checked studies attribute under half of the gap to unresolved V genes and leave the rest unexplained. The sample records about 150,000 clones, over 90% of which are singletons. The ten largest account for 1.8% of the sample. Sample: PBMCs. Receptor source: a man aged 18-30 years in good health and CMV-seropositive.

The chain has TRBV5-4 and TRBJ2-1, with D possibly TRBD2 on 5 matching bases. There are 16 residues in the CDR3. Trimming pared 0 bases from V and 5 bases from J, leaving 15 bases between. From germline, CDR1 is SGHNT and CDR2 YYREEE (reference sequence). The CDR3 bases are TGTGCCAGCAGCTTGGAGAGGGCTAGTGGAGACAATGAGCAGTTCTTC. Encoded protein: CASSLERASGDNEQFF. The entire variable domain, with the rest obtained from reference TRBV5-4 and TRBJ2-1, is as follows: ETGVTQSPTHLIKTRGQQVTLRCSSQSGHNTVSWYQQALGQGPQFIFQYYREEENGRGNFPPRFSGLQFPNYSSELNVNALELDDSALYLCASSLERASGDNEQFFGPGTRLTVL.

This clone was seen once. The chain combines TRBV27 with TRBJ2-1; possible D gene TRBD1, 6 bases. The CDR3 is made up of 14 amino acids. Between the trimmed V and J ends, which lost 5 bases and 9 bases, there was a span of 17 bases. The germline V gene encodes CDR1 MNHEY and CDR2 SMNVEV (reference sequence). The CDR3 DNA reads TGTGCCAGCAGTGCTACTCTGGGGGCGGCTGAGCAGTTCTTC. This translates into CASSATLGAAEQFF.

V is TRBV18 and J is TRBJ1-4, with D maybe TRBD1 (5 bases). Germline values: CDR1 KGHSH, CDR2 LQKENI. The CDR3 contains 13 residues. V gave up 3 bases and J gave up 8 bases, with 10 bases separating them. The CDR3 coding sequence is TGTGCCAGCTCACCCAGGGCGACGGAAAAACTGTTTTTT. This encodes CASSPRATEKLFF.

The J gene is TRBJ1-2, the V gene TRBV6-5, with D possibly matching TRBD1 (6 bases). This CDR3 region has 12 residues. Germline assignment: CDR1 MNHEY and CDR2 SVGAGI. V dropped 8 bases and J dropped 2 bases, with 9 bases sitting between them. The CDR3 DNA follows: TGTGCCAGCTTTCAGGGGAACTATGGCTACACCTTC. Translating it yields CASFQGNYGYTF.

The chain employs TRBV5-1 and TRBJ2-7; TRBD2 matches 11 bases. The V and J ends lost 2 bases and 5 bases, in that order; junction bases with no gene match: 3. Per germline, CDR1 SGHRS and CDR2 YFSETQ. The CDR3 contains 14 residues. As DNA, the CDR3 is TGCGCCAGCAGCTTTAGCGGGAGGGACGACGAGCAGTACTTC. As protein: CASSFSGRDDEQYF. Together with reference TRBV5-1 and TRBJ2-7, the CDR3 gives the full variable domain: KAGVTQTPRYLIKTRGQQVTLSCSPISGHRSVSWYQQTPGQGLQFLFEYFSETQRNKGNFPGRFSGRQFSNSRSEMNVSTLELGDSALYLCASSFSGRDDEQYFGPGTRLTVT.

Regarding this clone: At one boundary the junction diverges from the germline segment, which might be a read error. V is TRBV20-1 and J is TRBJ2-3, with a tentative D call TRBD2 (6 bases). The length of the CDR3 is 9 residues. Germline V CDR1 and CDR2: DFQATT, SNEGSKA (reference sequence). CDR3 in amino acids: CSASRWGDF. DNA of the CDR3: TGCAGTGCTTCCCGTTGGGGGGATTTT.

This chain uses TRBV12-5 with TRBJ2-3; 10 nucleotides align to TRBD2. Germline V gene lookup returns CDR1 LGHNT and CDR2 FRNRAP. This CDR3 spans 16 amino acids. V lost 4 bases to trimming and J lost 0 bases; unmatched junction nucleotides: 4. The CDR3 nucleotides read TGTGCTAGTGGTTCAGGACTAGCGGCTAGCACAGATACGCAGTATTTT. It specifies CASGSGLAASTDTQYF.

This clone appeared a single time. The CDR3 DNA reads as TGTGCCAGCAGCGCCGTCTTGGGGGGTATTTTTGGAAACACCATATATTTT. Translation: CASSAVLGGIFGNTIYF. The chain combines TRBV9 with TRBJ1-3, with a possible D match to TRBD1 (5 bases). The CDR3 consists of 17 residues. Germline CDR1 SGDLS, CDR2 YYNGEE. V was trimmed by 3 bases and J by 3 bases, leaving 19 bases between them. Based on the CDR3 plus reference TRBV9 and TRBJ1-3, the full variable domain is DSGVTQTPKHLITATGQRVTLRCSPRSGDLSVYWYQQSLDQGLQFLIQYYNGEERAKGNILERFSAQQFPDLHSELNLSSLELGDSALYFCASSAVLGGIFGNTIYFGEGSWLTVV.

The chain couples TRBV19 to TRBJ2-3; the match to TRBD1 covers 8 bases. From germline, CDR1 is LNHDA and CDR2 SQIVND (reference sequence). The CDR3 extends over 12 amino acids. V was pared by 6 bases and J by 4 bases, with 0 bases of the junction left unmatched. The CDR3 DNA is TGTGCCAGTAGGACAGGGGCAGATACGCAGTATTTT. Amino acid sequence: CASRTGADTQYF.

This clone appeared once. The chain has TRBV5-6 and TRBJ1-3, with D hard to call. Looked up from germline, CDR1 is SGHDT and CDR2 is YYEEEE. This CDR3 has 15 residues. V lost 3 bases and J 0 bases, leaving 10 bases between the germline ends. The CDR3 bases are TGTGCCAGCAGCTCGACCCGGGGCTCTGGAAACACCATATATTTT. Protein sequence: CASSSTRGSGNTIYF.

The V call is TRBV9, the J call TRBJ1-4, with a tentative D call TRBD1 (5 bases). The V and J ends lost 0 bases and 6 bases respectively, with 9 bases between them. Germline V gene lookup returns CDR1 SGDLS and CDR2 YYNGEE. The CDR3 runs to 14 residues. The CDR3 nucleotides are TGTGCCAGCAGCGTAGGTCAGGGTTATGAAAAACTGTTTTTT. Its protein product is CASSVGQGYEKLFF. The variable domain in full, with the rest retrieved from reference TRBV9 and TRBJ1-4, is DSGVTQTPKHLITATGQRVTLRCSPRSGDLSVYWYQQSLDQGLQFLIQYYNGEERAKGNILERFSAQQFPDLHSELNLSSLELGDSALYFCASSVGQGYEKLFFGSGTQLSVL.

J is TRBJ2-2 and V is TRBV7-9; D is perhaps TRBD2 (6 bases). Germline CDR1 and CDR2: SEHNR and FQNEAQ (reference sequence). The CDR3 spans 15 residues. V lost 5 bases and J 5 bases, leaving 15 bases between the germline ends. In DNA, the CDR3 is TGTGCCAGCAGCCGTGGGATCGGAGGGACCGGGGAGCTGTTTTTT. Translated: CASSRGIGGTGELFF.